Sequencing of this T cell receptor (beta chain) was carried out in a study of patients and donors after allogeneic stem cell transplantation. The CDR3 length is 16 residues. Per germline, CDR1 SEHNR and CDR2 FQNEAQ (reference sequence). Trimming pared 5 bases from V and 0 bases from J, leaving 17 bases between. This clonotype was detected a few times. MiXCR was run by TCRdb on the RT-PCR reads, yielding one entry per CDR3 protein. Of about 960,000 distinct CDR3 sequences listed, about a sixth are singletons. The V and J genes are TRBV7-9 and TRBJ2-7; a possible D gene is TRBD1 (6 bases). Sequenced material: blood, either unsorted or a sorted T cell fraction (not recorded which). The sequence came from a human donor who was either an allogeneic HSCT recipient or a stem cell or donor lymphocyte infusion donor (not recorded which). It is not recorded whose cells these are; they may come from a transplant donor. The CDR3: CASSTPGAYSSYEQYF. The CDR3, as DNA: TGTGCCAGCAGCACCCCAGGGGCCTACAGCTCCTACGAGCAGTACTTC. The full variable domain, with the rest looked up from reference TRBV7-9 and TRBJ2-7, is DTGVSQNPRHKITKRGQNVTFRCDPISEHNRLYWYRQTLGQGPEFLTYFQNEAQLEKSRLLSDRFSAERPKGSFSTLEIQRTEQGDSAMYLCASSTPGAYSSYEQYFGPGTRLTVT.